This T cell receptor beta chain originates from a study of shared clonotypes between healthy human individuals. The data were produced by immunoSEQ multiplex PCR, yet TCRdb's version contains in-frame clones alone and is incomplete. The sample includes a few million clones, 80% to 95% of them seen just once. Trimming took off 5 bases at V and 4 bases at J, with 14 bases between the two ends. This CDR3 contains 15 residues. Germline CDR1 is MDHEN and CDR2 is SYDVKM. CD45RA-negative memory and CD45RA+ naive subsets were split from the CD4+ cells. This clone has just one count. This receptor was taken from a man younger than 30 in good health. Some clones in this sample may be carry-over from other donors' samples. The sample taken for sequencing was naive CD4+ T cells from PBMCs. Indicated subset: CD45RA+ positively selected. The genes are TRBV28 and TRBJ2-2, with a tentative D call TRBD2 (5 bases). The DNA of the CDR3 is TGTGCCAGCAGTGCCCACCTAGCCCGCACCGGGGAGCTGTTTTTT. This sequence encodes CASSAHLARTGELFF.